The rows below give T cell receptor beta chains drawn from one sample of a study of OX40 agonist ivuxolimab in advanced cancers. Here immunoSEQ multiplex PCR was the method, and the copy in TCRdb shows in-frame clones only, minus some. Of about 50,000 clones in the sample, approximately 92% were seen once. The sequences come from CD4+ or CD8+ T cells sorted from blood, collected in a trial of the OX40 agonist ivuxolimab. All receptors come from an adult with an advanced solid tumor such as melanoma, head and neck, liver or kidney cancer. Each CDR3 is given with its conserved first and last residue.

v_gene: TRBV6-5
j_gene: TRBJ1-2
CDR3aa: CASSGTGHGYTF

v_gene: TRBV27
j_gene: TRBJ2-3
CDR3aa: CASSIIPSTDTQYF

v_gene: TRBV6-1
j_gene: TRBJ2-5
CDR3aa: CASSEWGRDETQYF

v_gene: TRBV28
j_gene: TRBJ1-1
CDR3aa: CASSPRQGNWGTEAFF

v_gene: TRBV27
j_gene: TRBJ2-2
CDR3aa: CASSVRQGSYTGELFF

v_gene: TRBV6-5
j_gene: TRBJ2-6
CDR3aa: CASSYSPGANVLTF

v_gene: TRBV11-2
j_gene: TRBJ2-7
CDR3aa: CASRTERTSEYEQYF

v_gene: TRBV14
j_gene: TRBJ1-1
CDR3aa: CASSQVSTEAFF

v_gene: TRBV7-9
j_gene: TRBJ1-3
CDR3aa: CASSSLLGPQGNTIYF

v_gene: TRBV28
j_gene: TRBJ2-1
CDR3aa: CASSFVGQTIKQFF

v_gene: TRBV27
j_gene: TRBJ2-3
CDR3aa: CASTGLAGGRDTQYF

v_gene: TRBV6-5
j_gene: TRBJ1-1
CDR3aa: CASSYWEGDTEAFF

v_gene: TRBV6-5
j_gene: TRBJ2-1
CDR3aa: CASSYLYRGRHNEQFF

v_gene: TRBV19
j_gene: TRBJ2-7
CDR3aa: CASSIVPYEQYF

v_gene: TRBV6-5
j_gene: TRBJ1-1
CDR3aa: CASSYYLGTLNTEAFF

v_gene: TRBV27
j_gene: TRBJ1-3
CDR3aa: CASKESSGNTIYF

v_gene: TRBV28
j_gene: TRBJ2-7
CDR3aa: CASSFPTGAQYF

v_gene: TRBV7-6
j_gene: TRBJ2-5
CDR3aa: CASSHGPLSMGETQYF

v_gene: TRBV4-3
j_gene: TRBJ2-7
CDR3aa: CASSPWTGGEQYF

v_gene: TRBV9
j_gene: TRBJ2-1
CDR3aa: CASSMNPLGYNEQFF

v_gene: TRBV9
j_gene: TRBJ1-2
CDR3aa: CASRPGAANYGYTF

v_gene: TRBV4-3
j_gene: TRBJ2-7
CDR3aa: CASSPGQGVYEQYF

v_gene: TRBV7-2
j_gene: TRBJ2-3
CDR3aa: CASSLPPWEGFADTQYF

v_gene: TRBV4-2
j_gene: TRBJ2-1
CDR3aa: CASSAEETSGWDEQFF

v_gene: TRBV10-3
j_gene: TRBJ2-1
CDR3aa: CAISEGALHYNEQFF

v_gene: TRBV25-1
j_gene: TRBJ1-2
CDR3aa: CASSELSDVFYGYTF

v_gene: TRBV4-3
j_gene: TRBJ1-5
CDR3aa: CASSQVRTRRQPQHF